These 5 T cell receptor beta chains were sequenced from one sample in a study of blood T cells in healthy people across ages. A sample-barcoded 5' primer and a J-beta primer mix were used in a second PCR of roughly 6 to 11 cycles. MiXCR, run by TCRdb on the 5' RACE reads, gives a single entry per CDR3 protein. The sample has roughly 830,000 distinct CDR3 sequences; 62% are singletons. The specimen sequenced was blood. Receptors originate from a man younger than 45 in good health.

The chain uses TRBV20-1 and TRBJ2-1, with TRBD1 as a possible D gene (5 bases). Looked up from germline, CDR1 is DFQATT and CDR2 is SNEGSKA (reference sequence). Trimming removed 5 bases from V and 6 bases from J, with 11 bases in between. The CDR3 runs 12 residues. The chain's CDR3 is CSAARASNEQFF. CDR3 bases: TGCAGTGCTGCCAGGGCTAGCAATGAGCAGTTCTTC.

This clonotype has just a few counts. The chain carries TRBV6-1 and TRBJ2-7; TRBD2 aligns across 7 bases. Germline V gives CDR1 MNHNS, CDR2 SASEGT. The CDR3 is 15 residues long. Losses at the gene ends were 5 bases for V and 0 bases for J; bases not matched to a gene: 7. The CDR3 here is CASSIGAGISYEQYF. The CDR3 DNA is TGTGCCAGCAGTATAGGAGCGGGGATCTCCTACGAGCAGTACTTC.

The V and J genes are TRBV6-5 and TRBJ1-5; D remains ambiguous. With 10 bases removed from V and 4 bases from J, the gap between germline ends came to 14 bases. The CDR3 totals 13 residues. From germline, CDR1 is MNHEY and CDR2 SVGAGI. CDR3 sequence (DNA): TGTGCCACCGGCCCGGACGGGAATCAGCCCCAGCATTTT. Encoded protein: CATGPDGNQPQHF.

V and J are TRBV5-8 and TRBJ1-2, with D maybe TRBD1 (5 bases). V was pared by 2 bases and J by 4 bases, with 9 bases between. This CDR3 is 13 amino acids long. From germline, CDR1 is SGHTS and CDR2 YDEGEE. The CDR3 loop is CASSFETVYGYTF. Written as DNA, the CDR3 is TGTGCCAGCAGCTTCGAGACAGTCTATGGCTACACCTTC.

The rearrangement uses TRBV12-3 or TRBV12-4 and TRBJ1-2, with 8 bases matching TRBD1. Trimming took 7 bases from V and 4 from J; bases not matched to a gene: 5. The CDR3 length is 13 residues. CDR3 DNA: TGTGCCAGCAACGTTCAGGGGGCCTATGGCTACACCTTC. Its protein is CASNVQGAYGYTF.